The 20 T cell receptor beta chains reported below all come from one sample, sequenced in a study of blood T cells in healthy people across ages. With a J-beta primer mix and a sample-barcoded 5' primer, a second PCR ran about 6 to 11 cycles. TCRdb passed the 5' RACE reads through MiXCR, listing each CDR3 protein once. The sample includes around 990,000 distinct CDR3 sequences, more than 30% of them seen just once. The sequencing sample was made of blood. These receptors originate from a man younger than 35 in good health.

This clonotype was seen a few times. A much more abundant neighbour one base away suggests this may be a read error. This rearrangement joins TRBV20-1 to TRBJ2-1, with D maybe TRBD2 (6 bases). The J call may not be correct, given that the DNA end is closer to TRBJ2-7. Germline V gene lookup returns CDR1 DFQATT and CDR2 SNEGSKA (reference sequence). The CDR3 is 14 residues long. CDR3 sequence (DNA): TGCAGTGCCAGGGACTGCCAAGGCTACAATGAGCAGTACTTC. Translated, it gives CSARDCQGYNEQYF.

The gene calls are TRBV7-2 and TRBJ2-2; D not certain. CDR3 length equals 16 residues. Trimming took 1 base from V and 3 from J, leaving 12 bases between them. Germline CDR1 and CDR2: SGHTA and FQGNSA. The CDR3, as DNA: TGTGCCAGCAGCTTAGGATTGGACCCCTACACCGGGGAGCTGTTTTTT. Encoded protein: CASSLGLDPYTGELFF.

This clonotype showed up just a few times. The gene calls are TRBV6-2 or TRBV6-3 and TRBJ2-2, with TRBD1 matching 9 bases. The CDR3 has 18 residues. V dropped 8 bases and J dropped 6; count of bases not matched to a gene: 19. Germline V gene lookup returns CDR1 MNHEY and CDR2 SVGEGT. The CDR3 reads CASVKGPFDRGVPGELFF. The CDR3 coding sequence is TGTGCCAGCGTCAAGGGACCCTTCGACAGGGGGGTTCCCGGGGAGCTGTTTTTT.

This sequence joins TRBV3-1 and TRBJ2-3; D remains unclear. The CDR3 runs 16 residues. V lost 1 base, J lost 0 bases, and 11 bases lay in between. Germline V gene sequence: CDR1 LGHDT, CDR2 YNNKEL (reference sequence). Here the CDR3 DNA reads TGTGCCAGCAGCCAAGTTGGTTACTCTAGCACAGATACGCAGTATTTT. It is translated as CASSQVGYSSTDTQYF.

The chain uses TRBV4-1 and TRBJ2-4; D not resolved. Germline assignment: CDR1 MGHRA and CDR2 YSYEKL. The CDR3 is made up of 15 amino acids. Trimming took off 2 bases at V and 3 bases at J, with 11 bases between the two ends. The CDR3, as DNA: TGCGCCAGCAGCCAACTCGACATAGTCAAAAACATTCAGTACTTC. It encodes CASSQLDIVKNIQYF.

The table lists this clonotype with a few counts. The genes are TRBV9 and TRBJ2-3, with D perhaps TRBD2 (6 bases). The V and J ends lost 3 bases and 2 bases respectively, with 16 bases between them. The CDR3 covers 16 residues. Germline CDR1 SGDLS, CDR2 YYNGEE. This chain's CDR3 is CASSGEPGTFTDTQYF. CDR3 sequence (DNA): TGTGCCAGCAGCGGGGAACCTGGGACTTTCACAGATACGCAGTATTTT. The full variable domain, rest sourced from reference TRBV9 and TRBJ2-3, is DSGVTQTPKHLITATGQRVTLRCSPRSGDLSVYWYQQSLDQGLQFLIQYYNGEERAKGNILERFSAQQFPDLHSELNLSSLELGDSALYFCASSGEPGTFTDTQYFGPGTRLTVL.

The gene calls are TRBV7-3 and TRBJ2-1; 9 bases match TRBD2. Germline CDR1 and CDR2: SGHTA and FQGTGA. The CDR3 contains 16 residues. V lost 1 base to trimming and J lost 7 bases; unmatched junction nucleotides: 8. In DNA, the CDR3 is TGTGCCAGCAGCTTAAGCCCTAGCGGGGTAATTAATGAGCAGTTCTTC. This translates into CASSLSPSGVINEQFF.

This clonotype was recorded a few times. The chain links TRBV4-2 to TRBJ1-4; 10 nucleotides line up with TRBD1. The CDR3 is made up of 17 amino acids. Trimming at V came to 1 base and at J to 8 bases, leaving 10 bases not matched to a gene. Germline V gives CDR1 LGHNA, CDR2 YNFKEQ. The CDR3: CASSQVAGTGVLEKLFF. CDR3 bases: TGTGCCAGCAGCCAAGTGGCCGGGACAGGGGTATTAGAAAAACTGTTTTTT.

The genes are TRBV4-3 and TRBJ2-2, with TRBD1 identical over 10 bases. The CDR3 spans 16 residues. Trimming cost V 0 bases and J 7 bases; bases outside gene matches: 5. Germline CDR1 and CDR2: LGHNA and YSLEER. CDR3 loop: CASSQEEGQGGGELFF. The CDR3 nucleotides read TGCGCCAGCAGCCAAGAAGAAGGACAGGGGGGCGGGGAGCTGTTTTTT.

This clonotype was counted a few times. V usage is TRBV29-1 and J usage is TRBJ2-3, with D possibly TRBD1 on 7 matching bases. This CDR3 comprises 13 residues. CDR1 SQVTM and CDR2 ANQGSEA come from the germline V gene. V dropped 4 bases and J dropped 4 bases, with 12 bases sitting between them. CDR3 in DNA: TGCAGCGTTGCCGGCAGGGGGGCAGATACGCAGTATTTT. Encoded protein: CSVAGRGADTQYF.

The CDR3 region is CAWEVISGGDYGYTF. The CDR3 nucleotides are TGTGCCTGGGAGGTGATTTCCGGGGGCGACTATGGCTACACCTTC. The V call is TRBV30, the J call TRBJ1-2; maybe TRBD1 (6 bases). V was shortened by 5 bases and J by 3 bases, with 19 bases between the two germline ends. The CDR3 length is 15 residues. Per the germline V gene, CDR1 is GTSNPN and CDR2 is SVGIG (reference sequence).

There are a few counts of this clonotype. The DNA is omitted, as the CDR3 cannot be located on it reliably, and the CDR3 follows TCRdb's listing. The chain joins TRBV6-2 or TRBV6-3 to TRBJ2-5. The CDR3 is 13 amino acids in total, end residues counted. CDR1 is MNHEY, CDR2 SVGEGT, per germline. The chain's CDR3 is CASSTSLGETQYF.

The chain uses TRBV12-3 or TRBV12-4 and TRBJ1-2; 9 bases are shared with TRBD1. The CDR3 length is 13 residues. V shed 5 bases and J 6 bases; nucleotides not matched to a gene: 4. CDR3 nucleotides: TGTGCCAGCAGTAAATGGACAGGGGATGGCTACACCTTC. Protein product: CASSKWTGDGYTF.

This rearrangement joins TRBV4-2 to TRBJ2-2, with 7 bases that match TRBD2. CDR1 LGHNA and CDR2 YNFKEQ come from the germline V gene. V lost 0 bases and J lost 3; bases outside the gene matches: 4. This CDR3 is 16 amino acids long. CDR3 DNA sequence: TGTGCCAGCAGCCAAGAGGCGGGGGACTACACCGGGGAGCTGTTTTTT. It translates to CASSQEAGDYTGELFF.

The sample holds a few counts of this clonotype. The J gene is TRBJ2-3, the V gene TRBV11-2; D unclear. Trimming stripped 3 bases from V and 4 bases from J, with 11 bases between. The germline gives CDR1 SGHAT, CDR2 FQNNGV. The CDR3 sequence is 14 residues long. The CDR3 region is CASSFFQSADTQYF. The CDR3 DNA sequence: TGTGCCAGCAGCTTTTTTCAGTCAGCAGATACGCAGTATTTT.

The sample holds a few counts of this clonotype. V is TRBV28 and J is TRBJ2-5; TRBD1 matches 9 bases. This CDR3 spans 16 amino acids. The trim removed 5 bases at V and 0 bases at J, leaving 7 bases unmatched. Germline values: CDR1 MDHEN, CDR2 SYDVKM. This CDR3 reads CASSEGTGFYQETQYF. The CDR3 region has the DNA TGTGCCAGCAGTGAAGGGACAGGGTTCTACCAAGAGACCCAGTACTTC.

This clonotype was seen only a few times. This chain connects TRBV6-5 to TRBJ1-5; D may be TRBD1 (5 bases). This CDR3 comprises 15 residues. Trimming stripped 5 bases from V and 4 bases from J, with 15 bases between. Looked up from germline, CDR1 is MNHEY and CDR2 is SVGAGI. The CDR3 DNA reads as TGTGCCAGCAGTATATCCCCAGGGTCAAATCAGCCCCAGCATTTT. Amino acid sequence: CASSISPGSNQPQHF.

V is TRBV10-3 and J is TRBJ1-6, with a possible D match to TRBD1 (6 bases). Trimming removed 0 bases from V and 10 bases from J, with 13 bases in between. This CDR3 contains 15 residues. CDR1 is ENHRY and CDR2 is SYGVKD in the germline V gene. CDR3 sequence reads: CAISESKQGESPLHF. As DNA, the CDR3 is TGTGCCATCAGTGAGTCAAAACAGGGTGAATCACCCCTCCACTTT.

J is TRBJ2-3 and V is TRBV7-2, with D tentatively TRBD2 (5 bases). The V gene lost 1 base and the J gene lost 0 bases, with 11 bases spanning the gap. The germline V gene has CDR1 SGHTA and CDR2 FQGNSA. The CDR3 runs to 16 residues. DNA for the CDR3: TGTGCCAGCAGCTTAGGCAGCGGAACTAGCACAGATACGCAGTATTTT. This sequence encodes CASSLGSGTSTDTQYF.

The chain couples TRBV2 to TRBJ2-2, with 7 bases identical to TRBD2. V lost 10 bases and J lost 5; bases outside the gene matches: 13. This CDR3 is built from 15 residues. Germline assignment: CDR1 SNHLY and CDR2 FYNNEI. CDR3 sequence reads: CATLRSGKATGELFF. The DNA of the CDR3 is TGTGCCACCCTTCGGAGCGGGAAGGCTACCGGGGAGCTGTTTTTT.